This T cell receptor (beta chain) was recorded in a study of T cell responses to AZD1222 COVID-19 vaccine. Points from the study as a whole: Nearly half of spike-specific TCRs reportedly target unmutated variant regions. When two AZD1222 doses had been given, Spike-specific TCR breadth and depth rose. Donor demographics were predominantly white British with a female majority; clonal diversity may be underestimated.

About this clone itself: What it recognizes is unknown.

The repertoire was sequenced with immunoSEQ multiplex PCR; TCRdb's copy has only in-frame clones and lacks some. This sample has about 60,000 clones; 84% occur once, and the top ten carry 20%. Losses at the gene ends were 6 bases for V and 1 base for J; bases not matched to a gene: 5. CDR1 and CDR2 (germline): SNHLY, FYNNEI. The CDR3 spans 15 residues. Sequenced material: peripheral blood, taken on day 0 of AZD1222 vaccination. The gene calls are TRBV2 and TRBJ1-3; TRBD1 aligns across 8 bases. The receptor was derived from an adult in good health. As DNA, the CDR3 is TGTGCCAGCAGCGGACAGGGTGGTTCTGGAAACACCATATATTTT. Its translation is CASSGQGGSGNTIYF.